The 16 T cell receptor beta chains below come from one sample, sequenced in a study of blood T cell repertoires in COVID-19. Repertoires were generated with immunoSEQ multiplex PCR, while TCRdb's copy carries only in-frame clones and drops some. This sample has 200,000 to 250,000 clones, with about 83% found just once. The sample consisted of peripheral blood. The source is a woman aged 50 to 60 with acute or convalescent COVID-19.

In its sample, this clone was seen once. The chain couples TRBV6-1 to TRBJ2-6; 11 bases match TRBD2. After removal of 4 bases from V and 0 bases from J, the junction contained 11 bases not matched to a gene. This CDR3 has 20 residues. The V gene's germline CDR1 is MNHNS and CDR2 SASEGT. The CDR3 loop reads CASSGPGLAVLISGANVLTF. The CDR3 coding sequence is TGTGCCAGCAGTGGGCCGGGACTAGCGGTACTGATCTCTGGGGCCAACGTCCTGACTTTC.

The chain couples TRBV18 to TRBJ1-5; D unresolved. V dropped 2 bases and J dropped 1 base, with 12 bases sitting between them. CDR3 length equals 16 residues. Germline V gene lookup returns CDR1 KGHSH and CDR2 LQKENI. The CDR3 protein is CASSPFVQRSNQPQHF. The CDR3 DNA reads TGTGCCAGCTCACCATTCGTTCAACGGAGCAATCAGCCCCAGCATTTT. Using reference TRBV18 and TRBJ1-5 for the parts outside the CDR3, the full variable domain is NAGVMQNPRHLVRRRGQEARLRCSPMKGHSHVYWYRQLPEEGLKFMVYLQKENIIDESGMPKERFSAEFPKEGPSILRIQQVVRGDSAAYFCASSPFVQRSNQPQHFGDGTRLSIL.

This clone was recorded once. CDR3 in amino acids: CATSRDRLKLSEQFF. As DNA, the CDR3 is TGTGCCACCAGCAGAGATCGACTCAAATTGAGTGAGCAGTTCTTC. The chain couples TRBV15 to TRBJ2-1; D not resolved. CDR1 is LNHNV, CDR2 YYDKDF, per germline (reference sequence). The CDR3 extends over 15 amino acids. The V end was cut by 0 bases, the J end by 9 bases, with 15 bases between.

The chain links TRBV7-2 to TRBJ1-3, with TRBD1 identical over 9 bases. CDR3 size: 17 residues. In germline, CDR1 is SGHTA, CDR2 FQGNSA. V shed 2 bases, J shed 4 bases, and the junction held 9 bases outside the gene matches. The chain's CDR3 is CASSLRTGVTAGNTIYF. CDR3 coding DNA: TGTGCCAGCAGCTTAAGGACAGGGGTAACGGCCGGAAACACCATATATTTT.

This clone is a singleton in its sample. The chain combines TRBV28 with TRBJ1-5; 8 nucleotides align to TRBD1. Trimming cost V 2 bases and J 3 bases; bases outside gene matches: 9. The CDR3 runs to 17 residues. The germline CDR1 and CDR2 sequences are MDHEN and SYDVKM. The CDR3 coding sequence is TGTGCCAGCAGTTTAGCCACCGGACAGGGCAACAATCAGCCCCAGCATTTT. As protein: CASSLATGQGNNQPQHF.

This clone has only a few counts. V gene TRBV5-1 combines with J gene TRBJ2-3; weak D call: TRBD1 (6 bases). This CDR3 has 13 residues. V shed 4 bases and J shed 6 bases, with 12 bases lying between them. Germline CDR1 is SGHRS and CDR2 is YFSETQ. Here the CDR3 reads CASSVPGADTQYF. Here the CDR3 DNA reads TGCGCCAGCAGCGTCCCAGGGGCGGATACGCAGTATTTT.

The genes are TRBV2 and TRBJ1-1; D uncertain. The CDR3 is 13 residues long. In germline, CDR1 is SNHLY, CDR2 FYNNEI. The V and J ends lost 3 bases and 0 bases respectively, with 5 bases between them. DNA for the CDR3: TGTGCCAGCAGTGATCGGGTGAACACTGAAGCTTTCTTT. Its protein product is CASSDRVNTEAFF.

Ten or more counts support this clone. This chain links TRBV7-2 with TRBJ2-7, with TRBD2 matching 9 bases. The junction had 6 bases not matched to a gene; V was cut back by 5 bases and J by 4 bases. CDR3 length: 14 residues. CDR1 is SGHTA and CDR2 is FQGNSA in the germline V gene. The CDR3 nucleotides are TGTGCCAGCAGCCTGAGCGGGGGGAGGTACGAGCAGTACTTC. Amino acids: CASSLSGGRYEQYF.

The CDR3 DNA reads as TGCGCCAGCAGCTTGGGGGCTAGCGGGTACAATGAGCAGTTCTTC. Amino acids: CASSLGASGYNEQFF. The chain carries TRBV5-1 and TRBJ2-1, with 8 bases that match TRBD2. This CDR3 has 15 amino acids. The germline gives CDR1 SGHRS, CDR2 YFSETQ. J was trimmed by 4 bases and V by 0 bases; bases with no gene match: 3.

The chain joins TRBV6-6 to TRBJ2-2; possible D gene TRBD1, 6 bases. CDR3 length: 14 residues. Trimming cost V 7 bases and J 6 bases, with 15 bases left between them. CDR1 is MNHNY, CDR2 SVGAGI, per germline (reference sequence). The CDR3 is CASIWDITPGELFF. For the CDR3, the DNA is TGTGCCAGCATTTGGGACATAACCCCCGGGGAGCTGTTTTTT.

In DNA, the CDR3 is TGTGCCAGTAGTAGCCCCAGTCTAGAGACCCAGTACTTC. It is translated as CASSSPSLETQYF. The V call is TRBV19, the J call TRBJ2-5; D is unresolved. Germline assignment: CDR1 LNHDA and CDR2 SQIVND (reference sequence). This CDR3 has 13 residues. Trimming took off 4 bases at V and 4 bases at J, with 10 bases between the two ends.

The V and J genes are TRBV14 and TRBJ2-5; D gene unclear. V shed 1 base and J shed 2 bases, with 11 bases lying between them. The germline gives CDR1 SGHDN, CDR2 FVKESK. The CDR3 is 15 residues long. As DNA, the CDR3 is TGTGCCAGCAGCCAAGTCTGGGCTTTACAAGAGACCCAGTACTTC. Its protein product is CASSQVWALQETQYF.

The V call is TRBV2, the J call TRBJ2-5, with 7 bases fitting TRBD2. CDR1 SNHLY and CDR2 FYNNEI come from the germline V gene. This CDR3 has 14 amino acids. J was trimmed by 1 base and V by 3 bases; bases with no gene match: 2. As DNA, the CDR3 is TGTGCCAGCAGTGAGGGGGGGGGCCAAGAGACCCAGTACTTC. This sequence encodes CASSEGGGQETQYF. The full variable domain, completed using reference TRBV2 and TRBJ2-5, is EPEVTQTPSHQVTQMGQEVILRCVPISNHLYFYWYRQILGQKVEFLVSFYNNEISEKSEIFDDQFSVERPDGSNFTLKIRSTKLEDSAMYFCASSEGGGQETQYFGPGTRLLVL.

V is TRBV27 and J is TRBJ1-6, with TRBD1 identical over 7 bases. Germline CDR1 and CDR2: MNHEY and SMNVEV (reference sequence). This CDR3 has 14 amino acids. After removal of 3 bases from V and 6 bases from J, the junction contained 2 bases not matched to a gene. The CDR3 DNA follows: TGTGCCAGCAGTTTCAGACAGGGTAATTCACCCCTCCACTTT. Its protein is CASSFRQGNSPLHF.

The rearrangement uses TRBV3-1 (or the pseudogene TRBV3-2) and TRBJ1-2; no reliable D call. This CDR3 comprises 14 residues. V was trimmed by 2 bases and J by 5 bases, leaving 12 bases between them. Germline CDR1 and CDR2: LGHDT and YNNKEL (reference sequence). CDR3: CASSQSTGVYGYTF. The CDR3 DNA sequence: TGTGCCAGCAGCCAATCAACCGGGGTATATGGCTACACCTTC.

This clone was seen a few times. The CDR3 spells CASSSDRGPLDEQFF. The CDR3 coding sequence is TGTGCCAGCAGCTCCGACAGGGGGCCGTTAGATGAGCAGTTCTTC. V and J are TRBV5-6 and TRBJ2-1; 10 positions match TRBD1. With 3 bases clipped from V and 8 bases from J, the junction kept 8 bases outside the gene matches. CDR1 and CDR2 from the germline V gene are SGHDT and YYEEEE. The CDR3 consists of 15 residues.